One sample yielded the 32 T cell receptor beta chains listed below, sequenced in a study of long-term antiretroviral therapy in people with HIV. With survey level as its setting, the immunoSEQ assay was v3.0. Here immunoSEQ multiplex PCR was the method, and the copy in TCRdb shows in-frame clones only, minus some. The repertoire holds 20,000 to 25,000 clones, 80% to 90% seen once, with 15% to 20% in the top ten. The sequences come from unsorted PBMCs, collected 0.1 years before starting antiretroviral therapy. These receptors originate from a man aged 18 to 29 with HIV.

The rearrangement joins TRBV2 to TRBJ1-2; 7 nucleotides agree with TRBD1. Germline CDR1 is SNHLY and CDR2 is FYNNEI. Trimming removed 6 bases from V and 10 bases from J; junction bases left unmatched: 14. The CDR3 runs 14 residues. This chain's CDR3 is CASRRPGGGAPYTF. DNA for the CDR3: TGTGCCAGCAGGCGCCCGGGAGGGGGCGCCCCCTACACCTTC.

The CDR3 here is CASSLVWGGEAFF. The CDR3 region has the DNA TGTGCCAGCAGCTTAGTCTGGGGGGGGGAAGCTTTCTTT. The chain couples TRBV11-3 to TRBJ1-1; D perhaps matches TRBD1 (5 bases). The CDR3 totals 13 residues. The V end lost 1 base, the J end lost 8 bases, and 11 bases lay between the germline ends. The germline V gene encodes CDR1 SGHNT and CDR2 YENEEA. The full variable domain, its missing parts supplied by reference TRBV11-3 and TRBJ1-1, is EAGVVQSPRYKIIEKKQPVAFWCNPISGHNTLYWYLQNLGQGPELLIRYENEEAVDDSQLPKDRFSAERLKGVDSTLKIQPAELGDSAVYLCASSLVWGGEAFFGQGTRLTVV.

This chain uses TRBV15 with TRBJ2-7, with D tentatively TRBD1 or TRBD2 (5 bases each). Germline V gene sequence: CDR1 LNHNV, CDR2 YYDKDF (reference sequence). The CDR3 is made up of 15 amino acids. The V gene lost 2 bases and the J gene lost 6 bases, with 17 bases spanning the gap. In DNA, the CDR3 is TGTGCCACCAGCAGATTGGATGAGGGGCTCCGCGAGCAGTACTTC. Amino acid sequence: CATSRLDEGLREQYF.

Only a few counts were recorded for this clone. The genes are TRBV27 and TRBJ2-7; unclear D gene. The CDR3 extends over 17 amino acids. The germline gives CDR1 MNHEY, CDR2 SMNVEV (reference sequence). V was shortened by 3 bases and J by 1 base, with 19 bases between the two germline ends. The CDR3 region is CASSLCGSLQPSYEQYF. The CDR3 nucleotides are TGTGCCAGCAGTTTGTGTGGCTCCTTACAGCCTTCCTACGAGCAGTACTTC.

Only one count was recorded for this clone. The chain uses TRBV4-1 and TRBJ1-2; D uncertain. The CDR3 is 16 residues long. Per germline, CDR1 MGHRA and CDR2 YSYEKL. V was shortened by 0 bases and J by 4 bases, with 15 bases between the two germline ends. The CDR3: CASSQDSGRRTYGYTF. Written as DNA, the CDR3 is TGCGCCAGCAGCCAAGATTCAGGTCGGCGGACCTATGGCTACACCTTC.

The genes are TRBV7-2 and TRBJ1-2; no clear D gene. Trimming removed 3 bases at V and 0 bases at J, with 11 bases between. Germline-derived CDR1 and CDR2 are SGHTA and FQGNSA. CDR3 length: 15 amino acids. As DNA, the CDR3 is TGTGCCAGCAGCTTTGACGGATCAGCTAACTATGGCTACACCTTC. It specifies CASSFDGSANYGYTF.

The CDR3 protein is CASSLRRGETQYF. Here the CDR3 DNA reads TGTGCCAGTAGTCTCCGACGTGGCGAGACCCAGTACTTC. The gene calls are TRBV19 and TRBJ2-5, with D unresolved. CDR1 LNHDA and CDR2 SQIVND come from the germline V gene (reference sequence). There are 13 residues in the CDR3. Between the trimmed V and J ends, which lost 5 bases and 5 bases, there was a span of 12 bases.

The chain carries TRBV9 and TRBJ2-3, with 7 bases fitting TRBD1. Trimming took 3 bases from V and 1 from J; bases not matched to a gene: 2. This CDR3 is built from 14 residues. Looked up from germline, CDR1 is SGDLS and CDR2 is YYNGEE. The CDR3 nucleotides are TGTGCCAGCAGCGGCGGACAGGGCACAGATACGCAGTATTTT. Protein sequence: CASSGGQGTDTQYF.

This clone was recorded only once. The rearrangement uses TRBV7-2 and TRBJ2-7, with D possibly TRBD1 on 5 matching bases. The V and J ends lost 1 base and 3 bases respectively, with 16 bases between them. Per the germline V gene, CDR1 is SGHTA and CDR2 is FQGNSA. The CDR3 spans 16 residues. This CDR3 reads CASSLVYRNPFYEQYF. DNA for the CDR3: TGTGCCAGCAGCTTAGTATACAGGAACCCCTTCTACGAGCAGTACTTC. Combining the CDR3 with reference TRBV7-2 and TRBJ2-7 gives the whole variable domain GAGVSQSPSNKVTEKGKDVELRCDPISGHTALYWYRQSLGQGLEFLIYFQGNSAPDKSGLPSDRFSAERTGGSVSTLTIQRTQQEDSAVYLCASSLVYRNPFYEQYFGPGTRLTVT.

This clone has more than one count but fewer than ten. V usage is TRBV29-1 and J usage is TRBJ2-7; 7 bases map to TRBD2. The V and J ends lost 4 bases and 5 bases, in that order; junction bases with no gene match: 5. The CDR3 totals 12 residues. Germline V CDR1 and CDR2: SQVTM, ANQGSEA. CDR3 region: CSVGGRANEQYF. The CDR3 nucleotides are TGCAGCGTTGGGGGGAGGGCAAACGAGCAGTACTTC.

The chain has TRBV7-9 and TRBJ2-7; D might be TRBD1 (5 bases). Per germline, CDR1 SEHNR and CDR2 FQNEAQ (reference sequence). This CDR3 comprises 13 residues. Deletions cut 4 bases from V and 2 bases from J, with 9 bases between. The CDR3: CASSSQVAYEQYF. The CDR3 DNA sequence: TGTGCCAGCAGCTCACAGGTAGCCTACGAGCAGTACTTC.

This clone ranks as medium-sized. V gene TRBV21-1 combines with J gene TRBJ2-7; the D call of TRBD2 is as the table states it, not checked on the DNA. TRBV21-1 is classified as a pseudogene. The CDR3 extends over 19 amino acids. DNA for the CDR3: TGTGCCAGCAGCAAAGAGTCTATCACCGGGACTAGCGTCGGCTACGAGCAGTACTTC. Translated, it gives CASSKESITGTSVGYEQYF.

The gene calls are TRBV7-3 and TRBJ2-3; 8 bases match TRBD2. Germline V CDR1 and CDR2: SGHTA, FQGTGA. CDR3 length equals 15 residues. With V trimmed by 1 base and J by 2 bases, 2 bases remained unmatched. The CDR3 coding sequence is TGTGCCAGCAGCTTAAAACTAGCGGTCACAGATACGCAGTATTTT. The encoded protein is CASSLKLAVTDTQYF. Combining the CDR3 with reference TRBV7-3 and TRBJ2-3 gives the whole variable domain GAGVSQTPSNKVTEKGKYVELRCDPISGHTALYWYRQSLGQGPEFLIYFQGTGAADDSGLPNDRFFAVRPEGSVSTLKIQRTERGDSAVYLCASSLKLAVTDTQYFGPGTRLTVL.

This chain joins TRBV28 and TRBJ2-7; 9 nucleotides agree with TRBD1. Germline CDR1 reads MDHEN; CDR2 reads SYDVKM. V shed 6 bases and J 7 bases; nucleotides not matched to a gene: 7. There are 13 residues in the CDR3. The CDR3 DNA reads TGTGCCAGCAGCGAAACAGGGGGCTTAGAGCAGTACTTC. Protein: CASSETGGLEQYF.

CDR3 protein: CSVPGPDTGELFF. The CDR3 DNA is TGCAGCGTTCCGGGGCCCGACACCGGGGAGCTGTTTTTT. The chain recombines TRBV29-1 with TRBJ2-2; D tentatively fits TRBD1 or TRBD2 (5 bases each). CDR1 is SQVTM and CDR2 is ANQGSEA in the germline V gene. This CDR3 region has 13 residues. V was trimmed by 5 bases and J by 3 bases, leaving 10 bases between them.

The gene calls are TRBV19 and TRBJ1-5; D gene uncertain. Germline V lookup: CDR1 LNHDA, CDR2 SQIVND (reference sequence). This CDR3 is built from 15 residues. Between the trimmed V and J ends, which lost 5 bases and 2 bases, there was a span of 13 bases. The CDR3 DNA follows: TGTGCCAGTAGTGGAAGGGCGAGCGGCAATCAGCCCCAGCATTTT. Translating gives CASSGRASGNQPQHF. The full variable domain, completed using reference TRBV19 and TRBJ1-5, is DGGITQSPKYLFRKEGQNVTLSCEQNLNHDAMYWYRQDPGQGLRLIYYSQIVNDFQKGDIAEGYSVSREKKESFPLTVTSAQKNPTAFYLCASSGRASGNQPQHFGDGTRLSIL.

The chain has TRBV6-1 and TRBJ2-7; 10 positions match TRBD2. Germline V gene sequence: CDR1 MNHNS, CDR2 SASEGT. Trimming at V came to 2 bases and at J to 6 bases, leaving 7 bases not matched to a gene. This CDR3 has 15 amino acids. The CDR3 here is CASSELSGRAAEQYF. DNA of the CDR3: TGTGCCAGCAGTGAATTGAGCGGGAGGGCCGCCGAGCAGTACTTC.

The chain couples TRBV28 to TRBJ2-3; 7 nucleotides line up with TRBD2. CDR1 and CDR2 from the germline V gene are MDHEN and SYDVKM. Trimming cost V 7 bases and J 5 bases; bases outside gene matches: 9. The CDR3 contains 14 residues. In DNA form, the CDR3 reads TGTGCCAGCACCCAGGGCGGGGGTATAGATACGCAGTATTTT. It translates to CASTQGGGIDTQYF.

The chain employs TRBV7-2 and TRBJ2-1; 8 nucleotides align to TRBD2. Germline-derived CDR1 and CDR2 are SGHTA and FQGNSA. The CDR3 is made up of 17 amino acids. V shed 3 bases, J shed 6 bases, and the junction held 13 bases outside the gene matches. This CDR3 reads CASSLGRAGGVANEQFF. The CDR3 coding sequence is TGTGCCAGCAGCTTGGGTCGTGCGGGAGGAGTCGCCAATGAGCAGTTCTTC. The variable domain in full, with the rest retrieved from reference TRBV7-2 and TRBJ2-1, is GAGVSQSPSNKVTEKGKDVELRCDPISGHTALYWYRQSLGQGLEFLIYFQGNSAPDKSGLPSDRFSAERTGGSVSTLTIQRTQQEDSAVYLCASSLGRAGGVANEQFFGPGTRLTVL.

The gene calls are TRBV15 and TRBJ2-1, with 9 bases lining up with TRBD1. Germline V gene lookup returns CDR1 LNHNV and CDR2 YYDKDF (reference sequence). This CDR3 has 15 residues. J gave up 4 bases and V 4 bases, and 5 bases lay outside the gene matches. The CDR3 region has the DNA TGTGCCACCAGCATTAGACAGGGGGGATACAATGAGCAGTTCTTC. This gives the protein CATSIRQGGYNEQFF.

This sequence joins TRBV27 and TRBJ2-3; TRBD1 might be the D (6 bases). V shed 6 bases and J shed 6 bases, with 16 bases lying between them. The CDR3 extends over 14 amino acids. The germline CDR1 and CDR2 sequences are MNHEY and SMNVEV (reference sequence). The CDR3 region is CASRAPGERDTQYF. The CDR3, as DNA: TGTGCCAGCAGGGCACCAGGGGAAAGGGATACGCAGTATTTT.

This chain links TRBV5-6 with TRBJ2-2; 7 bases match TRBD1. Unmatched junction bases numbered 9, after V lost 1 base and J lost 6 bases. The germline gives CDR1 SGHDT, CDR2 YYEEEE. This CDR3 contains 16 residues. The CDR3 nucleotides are TGTGCCAGCAGCTTGACGACAGGGTTTATGCCCGGGGAGCTGTTTTTT. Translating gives CASSLTTGFMPGELFF.

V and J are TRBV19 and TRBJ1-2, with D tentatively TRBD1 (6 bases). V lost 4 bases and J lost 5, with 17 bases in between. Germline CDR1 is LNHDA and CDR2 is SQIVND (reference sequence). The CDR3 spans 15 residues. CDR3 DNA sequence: TGTGCCAGTAGTACCACCAAGATGGACAGTTATGGCTACACCTTC. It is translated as CASSTTKMDSYGYTF.

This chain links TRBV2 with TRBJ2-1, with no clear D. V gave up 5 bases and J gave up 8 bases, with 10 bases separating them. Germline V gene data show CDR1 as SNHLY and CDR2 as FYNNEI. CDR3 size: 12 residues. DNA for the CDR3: TGTGCCAGCAGTTACGCCCGGGATGAGCAGTTCTTC. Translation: CASSYARDEQFF.

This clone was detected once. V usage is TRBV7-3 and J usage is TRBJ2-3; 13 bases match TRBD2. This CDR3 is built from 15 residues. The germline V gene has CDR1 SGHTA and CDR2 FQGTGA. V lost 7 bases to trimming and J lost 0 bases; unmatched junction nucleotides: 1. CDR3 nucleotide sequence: TGTGCCAGCACGACTAGCGGGGGGAGCACAGATACGCAGTATTTT. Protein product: CASTTSGGSTDTQYF.

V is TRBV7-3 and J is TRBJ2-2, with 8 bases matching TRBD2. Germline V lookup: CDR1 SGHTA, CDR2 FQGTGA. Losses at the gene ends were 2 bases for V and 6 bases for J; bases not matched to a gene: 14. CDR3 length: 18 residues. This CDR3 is CASSLYSLRAGAAGELFF. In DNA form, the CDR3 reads TGTGCCAGCAGCTTATACTCTCTGCGAGCGGGAGCTGCCGGGGAGCTGTTTTTT.

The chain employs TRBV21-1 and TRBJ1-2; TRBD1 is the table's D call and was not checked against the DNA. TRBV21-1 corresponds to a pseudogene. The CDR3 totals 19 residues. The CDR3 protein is CASSKVLGTGERTNYGYTF. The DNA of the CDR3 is TGTGCCAGCAGCAAAGTCCTCGGGACAGGGGAAAGAACTAACTATGGCTACACCTTC.

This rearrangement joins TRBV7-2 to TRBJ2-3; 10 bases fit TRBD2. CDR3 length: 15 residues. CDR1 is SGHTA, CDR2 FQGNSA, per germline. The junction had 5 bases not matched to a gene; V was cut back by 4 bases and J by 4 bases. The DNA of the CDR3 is TGTGCCAGCAGCTACGGGACTAGCGTTTCAGATACGCAGTATTTT. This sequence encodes CASSYGTSVSDTQYF.

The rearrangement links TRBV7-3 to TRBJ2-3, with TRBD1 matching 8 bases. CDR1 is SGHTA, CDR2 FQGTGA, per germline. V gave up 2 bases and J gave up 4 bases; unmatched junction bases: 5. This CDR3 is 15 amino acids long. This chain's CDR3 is CASSLSAGGPDTQYF. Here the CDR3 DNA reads TGTGCCAGCAGCTTATCGGCAGGGGGCCCAGATACGCAGTATTTT.

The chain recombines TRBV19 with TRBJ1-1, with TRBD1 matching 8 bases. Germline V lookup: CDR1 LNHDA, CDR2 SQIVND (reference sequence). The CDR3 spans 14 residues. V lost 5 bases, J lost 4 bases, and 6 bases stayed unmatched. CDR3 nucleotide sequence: TGTGCCAGTAGTCCCCGACAGGGGTGCACTGAAGCTTTCTTT. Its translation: CASSPRQGCTEAFF.

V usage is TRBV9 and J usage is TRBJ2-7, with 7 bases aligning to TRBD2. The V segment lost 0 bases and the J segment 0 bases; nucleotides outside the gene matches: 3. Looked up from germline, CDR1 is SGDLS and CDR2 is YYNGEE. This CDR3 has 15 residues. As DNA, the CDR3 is TGTGCCAGCAGCGTAGGCGGGGGTTTCTCCTACGAGCAGTACTTC. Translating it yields CASSVGGGFSYEQYF.

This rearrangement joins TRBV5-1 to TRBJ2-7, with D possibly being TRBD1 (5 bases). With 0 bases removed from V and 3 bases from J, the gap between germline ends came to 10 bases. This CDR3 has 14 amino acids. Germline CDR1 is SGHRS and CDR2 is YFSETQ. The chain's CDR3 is CASSLGRVGYEQYF. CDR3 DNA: TGCGCCAGCAGCTTGGGCAGGGTAGGCTACGAGCAGTACTTC.